The 10 T cell receptor beta chains below were found in one sample sequenced in a study of sequential checkpoint blockade in melanoma. Some clones are missing from TCRdb's copy, which holds only in-frame ones; the method was immunoSEQ multiplex PCR. The data show roughly 20,000 clones, roughly 30% seen once. Treatment in this sample: randomized to nivolumab then ipilimumab (arm A) or the reverse (arm B). The sequencing here drew on tumor tissue (inferred from file names), taken from a patient given nivolumab and ipilimumab in sequence. The receptors were sampled from a human donor with melanoma.

The CDR3 DNA reads as TGTGCCAGCAGTTTAGCCCTCGTCGGAGAGACCCAGTACTTC. Translated, it gives CASSLALVGETQYF. The chain links TRBV28 to TRBJ2-5; D is unclear. This CDR3 is 14 amino acids long. Germline-derived CDR1 and CDR2 are MDHEN and SYDVKM. V dropped 2 bases and J dropped 4 bases, with 11 bases sitting between them.

This clone was detected ten times or more. This chain uses TRBV5-1 with TRBJ1-6, with D perhaps TRBD1 (5 bases). Trimming took off 4 bases at V and 7 bases at J, with 18 bases between the two ends. The CDR3 is made up of 16 amino acids. The V gene's germline CDR1 is SGHRS and CDR2 YFSETQ. This CDR3 is CASSQDYKGTNSPLHF. In DNA form, the CDR3 reads TGCGCCAGCAGCCAAGATTACAAGGGGACCAATTCACCCCTCCACTTT.

The genes are TRBV28 and TRBJ2-7; no reliable D call. Germline loops: CDR1 MDHEN, CDR2 SYDVKM. With 6 bases removed from V and 1 base from J, the gap between germline ends came to 10 bases. The CDR3 length is 13 residues. The CDR3 is CASSPIPSYEQYF. The CDR3 bases are TGTGCCAGCAGCCCCATCCCGTCCTACGAGCAGTACTTC.

In DNA form, the CDR3 reads TGCGCCAGCAGCCCTAGCGGGGGGGCGAGCACCGGGGAGCTGTTTTTT. Translation: CASSPSGGASTGELFF. The chain uses TRBV5-1 and TRBJ2-2, with 12 bases that match TRBD2. Germline V gives CDR1 SGHRS, CDR2 YFSETQ. The ends lost 4 bases at V and 4 bases at J; junction bases unmatched: 5. This CDR3 is built from 16 residues.

The chain joins TRBV11-3 to TRBJ1-2, with D maybe TRBD1 (5 bases). Germline CDR1 and CDR2: SGHNT and YENEEA. V lost 5 bases and J lost 2, with 12 bases in between. The CDR3 totals 14 residues. CDR3 bases: TGTGCCAGCAGCCCCCCTGAGGGGAACTATGGCTACACCTTC. Its translation is CASSPPEGNYGYTF.

The J gene is TRBJ2-1, the V gene TRBV9; TRBD1 matches at 10 bases. V shed 7 bases, J shed 5 bases, and the junction held 6 bases outside the gene matches. The CDR3 runs 14 residues. Germline V gene lookup returns CDR1 SGDLS and CDR2 YYNGEE. The DNA of the CDR3 is TGTGCCAGCCTTTCCGGGACAGGGGACAATGAGCAGTTCTTC. Amino acids: CASLSGTGDNEQFF.

This clone turned up a few times. The chain recombines TRBV29-1 with TRBJ2-7; 12 nucleotides match TRBD1. Germline V gives CDR1 SQVTM, CDR2 ANQGSEA. The CDR3 spans 14 residues. The junction had 6 bases not matched to a gene; V was cut back by 4 bases and J by 5 bases. In DNA form, the CDR3 reads TGCAGCGTTGCGTCAGGGACAGGGGGCGACGAGCAGTACTTC. Protein product: CSVASGTGGDEQYF.

This clone occurred many times. CDR3 amino acids: CASSLQGTDTQYF. The DNA of the CDR3 is TGTGCCAGCAGCTTACAGGGTACGGATACGCAGTATTTT. This sequence joins TRBV13 and TRBJ2-3; TRBD1 is a possible D gene (5 bases). The germline V gene encodes CDR1 PRHDT and CDR2 FYEKMQ (reference sequence). The CDR3 has 13 residues. Trimming took 2 bases from V and 6 from J, leaving 9 bases between them.

This clone turned up a few times. The V gene is TRBV28, the J gene TRBJ2-7; D is unresolved. Per germline, CDR1 MDHEN and CDR2 SYDVKM. V shed 5 bases and J shed 3 bases, with 8 bases lying between them. The CDR3 loop spans 12 amino acids. The DNA for the CDR3 is TGTGCCAGCAGTCGAGGCTACTACGAGCAGTACTTC. It yields the protein CASSRGYYEQYF.

The chain combines TRBV7-6 with TRBJ1-5, with D hard to call. The CDR3 runs to 15 residues. V was cut by 2 bases and J by 0 bases, with 8 bases left in between. Germline CDR1 is SGHVS and CDR2 is FNYEAQ. The DNA for the CDR3 is TGTGCCAGCAGCTTAACGCCATATAGCAATCAGCCCCAGCATTTT. The encoded protein is CASSLTPYSNQPQHF.